The rows below give T cell receptor beta chains drawn from one sample of a study of cytomegalovirus exposure and HLA in healthy donors. The repertoire was sequenced with immunoSEQ multiplex PCR; TCRdb's copy has only in-frame clones and lacks some. The sample holds approximately 150,000 clones, about 75% seen once. The sequencing input was PBMCs. Source of these receptors: a male donor in good health and CMV-seronegative. The CDR3 runs from the conserved cysteine through the conserved F or W. D genes are given only for firm matches. Clone sizes are given selectively: once, few, many, or a class where the clone is expanded.

D | J | V | size | length | DNA | CDR3
- | TRBJ2-7 | TRBV6-6 | once | 14 | TGTGCCAGCAGTTTAGGACAGCTAGGCTACGAGCAGTACTTC | CASSLGQLGYEQYF
- | TRBJ1-4 | TRBV6-6 | - | 12 | TGTGCCAGCAGTGACCCCAGGGAAAAACTGTTTTTT | CASSDPREKLFF
TRBD1 | TRBJ1-6 | TRBV27 | few | 15 | TGTGCCAGCACCAACCCGACAGGGGTTAATTCACCCCTCCACTTT | CASTNPTGVNSPLHF
TRBD2 | TRBJ2-5 | TRBV11-2 | - | 13 | TGTGCCAGCAGGCCATCGGGGGGGGAGACCCAGTACTTC | CASRPSGGETQYF
- | TRBJ2-3 | TRBV7-8 | - | 12 | TGTGCCAGCAGCCGAACGGGGGATACGCAGTATTTT | CASSRTGDTQYF
TRBD2 | TRBJ2-5 | TRBV7-7 | - | 14 | TGTGCCAGCAGCAAAAGCGGGGGATCCGAGACCCAGTACTTC | CASSKSGGSETQYF
- | TRBJ1-2 | TRBV5-5 | - | 15 | TGTGCCAGCAGCTTTGGGGGGGGGCTCGGCTATGGCTACACCTTC | CASSFGGGLGYGYTF
TRBD2 | TRBJ2-1 | TRBV6-4 | - | 15 | TGTGCCAGCAGTGAGGAAGCGGGGGGGCAGAATGAGCAGTTCTTC | CASSEEAGGQNEQFF
TRBD2 | TRBJ2-7 | TRBV7-8 | few | 15 | TGTGCCAGCAGCTTACCCCGACTAGCCTCCAACGAGCAGTACTTC | CASSLPRLASNEQYF
TRBD1 | TRBJ1-1 | TRBV18 | - | 15 | TGTGCCAGCTCACTCGGGACAGGGACGAACACTGAAGCTTTCTTT | CASSLGTGTNTEAFF
TRBD2 | TRBJ2-3 | TRBV15 | - | 16 | TGTGCCACCAGCAGAGGTGGGGGACTAGACACAGATACGCAGTATTTT | CATSRGGGLDTDTQYF
TRBD1 | TRBJ2-1 | TRBV15 | - | 15 | TGTGCCACCAGCAGGGACAGGGTATTAAACCATGAGCAGTTCTTC | CATSRDRVLNHEQFF
- | TRBJ1-1 | TRBV5-6 | - | 18 | TGTGCCAGCAGCCCCCCCTGGACGGAGGGTCTTATAGGCACTGAAGCTTTCTTT | CASSPPWTEGLIGTEAFF
- | TRBJ1-4 | TRBV5-1 | - | 15 | TGCGCCAGCAGCTCTGGTCAGGGCCTTAATGAAAAACTGTTTTTT | CASSSGQGLNEKLFF
- | TRBJ1-5 | TRBV29-1 | - | 15 | TGCAGCGTTCCGACAGGCCCCTATAGCAATCAGCCCCAGCATTTT | CSVPTGPYSNQPQHF
TRBD2 | TRBJ2-3 | TRBV11-3 | - | 15 | TGTGCCAGCAGCTCCGGGACTAGCGCCACAGATACGCAGTATTTT | CASSSGTSATDTQYF
TRBD1 | TRBJ1-2 | TRBV6-5 | - | 14 | TGTGCCAGCCAAGGAGGGGGCTTTAGCTATGGCTACACCTTC | CASQGGGFSYGYTF
- | TRBJ1-1 | TRBV7-6 | - | 13 | TGTGCCAGCAGGCTCGCAGGGCACACTGAAGCTTTCTTT | CASRLAGHTEAFF
TRBD2 | TRBJ2-1 | TRBV9 | once | 16 | TGTGCCAGCAGCGCTACCGGGACTAGCGGGGTCAGGGAGCAGTTCTTC | CASSATGTSGVREQFF
TRBD2 | TRBJ2-7 | TRBV27 | - | 15 | TGTGCCAGCAGTTCGGGGACTAGCGGGGCCTACGAGCAGTACTTC | CASSSGTSGAYEQYF
TRBD1 | TRBJ1-2 | TRBV10-3 | - | 15 | TGTGCCATCAGTCCGACAGGGGATTCTAACTATGGCTACACCTTC | CAISPTGDSNYGYTF
- | TRBJ2-7 | TRBV18 | once | 16 | TGTGCCAGCTCACCATTCCGGGACACCCCTTCCTACGAGCAGTACTTC | CASSPFRDTPSYEQYF
TRBD2 | TRBJ2-3 | TRBV7-2 | - | 19 | TGTGCCAGCAGCCCTCGAGGGCTAGCGGGCTCGCTTAGCACAGATACGCAGTATTTT | CASSPRGLAGSLSTDTQYF
TRBD1 | TRBJ2-7 | TRBV25-1 | - | 15 | TGTGCCAGCAGTGAATCGACAGGGAAGGGCTACGAGCAGTACTTC | CASSESTGKGYEQYF